This T cell receptor beta chain was recovered during a study of OX40 agonist ivuxolimab in advanced cancers. Some clones are missing from TCRdb's copy, which holds only in-frame ones; the method was immunoSEQ multiplex PCR. The repertoire holds tens of thousands of clones, with approximately 89% as singletons. The clonotype comes from an adult with an advanced solid tumor such as melanoma, head and neck, liver or kidney cancer. The material sequenced was CD4+ or CD8+ T cells sorted from blood, taken in a trial of the OX40 agonist ivuxolimab.

The CDR3 sequence: CASSLDLSLWGNTGELFF. CDR3 nucleotide sequence: TGCGCCAGCAGCTTGGATCTCAGTCTATGGGGGAACACCGGGGAGCTGTTTTTT. This chain connects TRBV5-1 to TRBJ2-2; no definite D call. Germline V gene sequence: CDR1 SGHRS, CDR2 YFSETQ. V was trimmed by 0 bases and J by 1 base, leaving 16 bases between them. This CDR3 is 18 amino acids long.